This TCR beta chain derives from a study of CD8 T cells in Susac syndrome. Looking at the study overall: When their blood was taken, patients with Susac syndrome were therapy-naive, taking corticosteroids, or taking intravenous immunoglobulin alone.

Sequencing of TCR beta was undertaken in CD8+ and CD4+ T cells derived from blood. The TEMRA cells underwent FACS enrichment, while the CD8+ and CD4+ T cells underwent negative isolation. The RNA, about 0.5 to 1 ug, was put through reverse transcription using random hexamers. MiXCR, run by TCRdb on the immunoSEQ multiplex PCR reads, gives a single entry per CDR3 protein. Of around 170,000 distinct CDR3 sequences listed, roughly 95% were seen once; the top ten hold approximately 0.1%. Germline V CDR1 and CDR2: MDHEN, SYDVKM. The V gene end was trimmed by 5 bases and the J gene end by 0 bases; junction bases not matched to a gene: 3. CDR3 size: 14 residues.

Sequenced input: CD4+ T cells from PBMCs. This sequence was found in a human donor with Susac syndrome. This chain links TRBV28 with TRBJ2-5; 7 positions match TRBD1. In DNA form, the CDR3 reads TGTGCCAGCAGTGAGGGACAGCACCAAGAGACCCAGTACTTC. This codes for CASSEGQHQETQYF.